The 28 T cell receptor beta chains below all came from one sample that was sequenced in a study of blood T cell repertoires in COVID-19. Method: immunoSEQ multiplex PCR; TCRdb's copy keeps in-frame clones and lacks some. This sample has 200,000 or so clones, with 70% to 85% found just once. The sample comprised peripheral blood. All receptors derive from a human donor with acute or convalescent COVID-19. The donor label of this sample is uncertain.

V is TRBV6-5 and J is TRBJ2-2; D is undetermined. Germline V gene sequence: CDR1 MNHEY, CDR2 SVGAGI. V was cut by 7 bases and J by 1 base, with 7 bases left in between. This CDR3 contains 13 residues. CDR3 region: CASNGGNTGELFF. As DNA, the CDR3 is TGTGCCAGCAACGGTGGGAACACCGGGGAGCTGTTTTTT.

The V call is TRBV29-1, the J call TRBJ2-7; TRBD2 might be the D (6 bases). The ends were cut back, 1 base at V and 7 bases at J, with 11 bases in the middle. The CDR3 has 12 residues. The V gene's germline CDR1 is SQVTM and CDR2 ANQGSEA. The CDR3 DNA reads TGCAGCGTTGAAGGGAGGGCCCGGGAGCAGTACTTC. It specifies CSVEGRAREQYF.

Written as DNA, the CDR3 is TGTGCCAGCAGCCGTTTACTAGTGGATACGCAGTATTTT. Amino acid sequence: CASSRLLVDTQYF. This chain connects TRBV12-3 or TRBV12-4 to TRBJ2-3; TRBD2 is a possible D gene (5 bases). V was pared by 6 bases and J by 6 bases, with 13 bases between. The CDR3 is made up of 13 amino acids.

This chain links TRBV7-8 with TRBJ1-1; D is possibly TRBD1 (5 bases). CDR1 and CDR2 (germline): SGHVS, FQNEAQ. V shed 0 bases and J shed 7 bases, with 9 bases lying between them. This CDR3 is built from 13 residues. The CDR3 DNA reads TGTGCCAGCAGCTTAGCGGAGGGGTTTGAAGCTTTCTTT. This sequence encodes CASSLAEGFEAFF. Combining the CDR3 with reference TRBV7-8 and TRBJ1-1 gives the whole variable domain GAGVSQSPRYKVAKRGQDVALRCDPISGHVSLFWYQQALGQGPEFLTYFQNEAQLDKSGLPSDRFFAERPEGSVSTLKIQRTQQEDSAVYLCASSLAEGFEAFFGQGTRLTVV.

The rearrangement uses TRBV2 and TRBJ2-7, with TRBD2 matching over 9 bases. The junction had 1 base not matched to a gene; V was cut back by 9 bases and J by 1 base. Germline assignment: CDR1 SNHLY and CDR2 FYNNEI. The CDR3 covers 12 residues. The CDR3 sequence: CASSGSSYEQYF. Here the CDR3 DNA reads TGTGCCAGTAGCGGGAGTTCCTACGAGCAGTACTTC.

The chain links TRBV5-1 to TRBJ2-5; the D gene is possibly TRBD1 (5 bases). CDR3 length: 15 amino acids. Trimming took off 4 bases at V and 2 bases at J, with 15 bases between the two ends. The V gene's germline CDR1 is SGHRS and CDR2 YFSETQ. The CDR3 DNA follows: TGCGCCAGCAGCAGCTGGACAACCCCTCAAGAGACCCAGTACTTC. It specifies CASSSWTTPQETQYF.

The chain couples TRBV18 to TRBJ2-2; 8 nucleotides agree with TRBD2. CDR1 and CDR2 from the germline V gene are KGHSH and LQKENI. V was clipped by 1 base and J by 3 bases; unmatched bases: 7. The CDR3 runs 17 residues. CDR3 protein: CASSPRTGGPDTGELFF. CDR3 nucleotides: TGTGCCAGCTCACCACGTACGGGAGGGCCAGACACCGGGGAGCTGTTTTTT.

Concerning this clone itself: Other nucleotide sequences from this sample produce the same CDR3. The CDR3 DNA follows: TGTGCCAGCAGCCAAAGGGGGGCTAGCGGGTACAATGAGCAGTTCTTC. It codes for CASSQRGASGYNEQFF. The V call is TRBV19, the J call TRBJ2-1; TRBD2 matches at 8 bases. This CDR3 has 16 residues. Germline values: CDR1 LNHDA, CDR2 SQIVND (reference sequence). After removal of 9 bases from V and 4 bases from J, the junction contained 14 bases not matched to a gene.

V usage is TRBV27 and J usage is TRBJ1-1; 7 nucleotides line up with TRBD1. CDR1 and CDR2 (germline): MNHEY, SMNVEV (reference sequence). CDR3 length: 18 amino acids. V lost 8 bases and J lost 3; bases outside the gene matches: 21. This chain's CDR3 is CASENPIRDRVGDTEAFF. CDR3 DNA: TGTGCCAGCGAAAACCCCATCCGAGACAGGGTAGGGGACACTGAAGCTTTCTTT.

The chain is built from TRBV6-6 and TRBJ2-1; TRBD2 matches at 15 bases. Germline loops: CDR1 MNHNY, CDR2 SVGAGI (reference sequence). J was trimmed by 7 bases and V by 7 bases; bases with no gene match: 5. CDR3 size: 15 residues. CDR3 sequence (DNA): TGTGCCAGCACCTTCGGGACTAGCGGGAGGAATGAGCAGTTCTTC. Translated: CASTFGTSGRNEQFF.

This clone was counted between two and nine times. The V call is TRBV2, the J call TRBJ2-7, with 10 bases identical to TRBD1. Germline lookup yields CDR1 SNHLY and CDR2 FYNNEI. The V gene end was trimmed by 4 bases and the J gene end by 3 bases; junction bases not matched to a gene: 9. CDR3 length: 16 residues. CDR3 DNA sequence: TGTGCCAGCAGTGGTCCTCCGGGACAGGGGATCTACGAGCAGTACTTC. Translating it yields CASSGPPGQGIYEQYF.

This clone has a handful of counts. This chain links TRBV7-9 with TRBJ1-1; TRBD1 matches at 7 bases. Germline V CDR1 and CDR2: SEHNR, FQNEAQ (reference sequence). Unmatched junction bases numbered 11, after V lost 4 bases and J lost 6 bases. The CDR3 spans 15 residues. The CDR3: CASSSTDRVIPEAFF. As DNA, the CDR3 is TGTGCCAGCAGCTCCACCGACAGGGTGATCCCTGAAGCTTTCTTT.

The table lists this clone with a few counts. The identical CDR3 is also encoded by other nucleotide sequences in the sample. This chain connects TRBV30 to TRBJ1-1; D is ambiguous. Trimming pared 0 bases from V and 1 base from J, leaving 12 bases between. This CDR3 is 15 amino acids long. Germline V CDR1 and CDR2: GTSNPN, SVGIG (reference sequence). The CDR3 nucleotides read TGTGCCTGGAGTGTACGAGGAGGCAGGAACACTGAAGCTTTCTTT. Its protein product is CAWSVRGGRNTEAFF.

The rearrangement joins TRBV4-2 to TRBJ1-4; TRBD1 matches 7 bases. The J segment lost 7 bases and the V segment lost 1 base, leaving 6 bases of the junction unmatched. CDR3 length equals 15 residues. Germline assignment: CDR1 LGHNA and CDR2 YNFKEQ. The CDR3 protein is CASSQGLDRSEKLFF. The CDR3 DNA follows: TGTGCCAGCAGCCAAGGGCTGGACAGGAGTGAAAAACTGTTTTTT.

The genes are TRBV29-1 and TRBJ2-7; possible D gene TRBD1, 5 bases. V was pared by 4 bases and J by 2 bases, with 6 bases between. CDR1 and CDR2 from the germline V gene are SQVTM and ANQGSEA. The CDR3 loop spans 11 amino acids. DNA of the CDR3: TGCAGCGTTGTACAGGCCTACGAGCAGTACTTC. Amino acid sequence: CSVVQAYEQYF.

The chain recombines TRBV7-9 with TRBJ1-4, with D maybe TRBD1 (5 bases). The V gene lost 3 bases and the J gene lost 8 bases, with 19 bases spanning the gap. Germline V gives CDR1 SEHNR, CDR2 FQNEAQ (reference sequence). This CDR3 is built from 16 residues. The CDR3 loop reads CASSLRSGVKGEKLFF. The CDR3 DNA sequence: TGTGCCAGCAGCTTGCGCTCGGGGGTAAAGGGAGAAAAACTGTTTTTT.

The CDR3, as DNA: TGTGCCAGCAGCTTACGGGACAGTTACAATGAGCAGTTCTTC. Translated, it gives CASSLRDSYNEQFF. The chain has TRBV7-9 and TRBJ2-1; 7 nucleotides agree with TRBD1. From germline, CDR1 is SEHNR and CDR2 FQNEAQ (reference sequence). The CDR3 extends over 14 amino acids. Trimming at V came to 2 bases and at J to 4 bases, leaving 2 bases not matched to a gene.

In regard to this clone: One junction end does not reproduce the germline sequence, and a read error may be involved. The rearrangement joins TRBV11-2 to TRBJ2-7, with a possible D match to TRBD1 (6 bases). The CDR3 is 13 amino acids. The germline V gene has CDR1 SGHAT and CDR2 FQNNGV. Here the CDR3 DNA reads TGTGCCAGCAGTTTAGAACAGGGATACGAGCAGTACTTC. It yields the protein CASSLEQGYEQYF.

This clone was picked up one time. This chain connects TRBV2 to TRBJ2-2; 7 bases agree with TRBD2. V was pared by 8 bases and J by 7 bases, with 4 bases of the junction left unmatched. The germline V gene has CDR1 SNHLY and CDR2 FYNNEI. The CDR3 loop spans 12 amino acids. CDR3 coding DNA: TGTGCCAGCCGACTAGCTGGCGGGGAGCTGTTTTTT. Protein: CASRLAGGELFF.

This clone was observed a handful of times. The chain recombines TRBV7-3 with TRBJ1-1, with 9 bases matching TRBD1. The germline gives CDR1 SGHTA, CDR2 FQGTGA. The length of the CDR3 is 16 residues. After removal of 1 base from V and 10 bases from J, the junction contained 13 bases not matched to a gene. The CDR3 region has the DNA TGTGCCAGCAGCTTAAGCGCCGGTACAGGGGGCTTATTAGCTTTCTTT. Protein: CASSLSAGTGGLLAFF. The full variable domain, completed using reference TRBV7-3 and TRBJ1-1, is GAGVSQTPSNKVTEKGKYVELRCDPISGHTALYWYRQSLGQGPEFLIYFQGTGAADDSGLPNDRFFAVRPEGSVSTLKIQRTERGDSAVYLCASSLSAGTGGLLAFFGQGTRLTVV.

The chain has TRBV5-1 and TRBJ1-1, with D tentatively TRBD1 (6 bases). This CDR3 is built from 15 residues. CDR1 and CDR2 (germline): SGHRS, YFSETQ. Trimming pared 3 bases from V and 1 base from J, leaving 13 bases between. Here the CDR3 reads CASSWTGTSNTEAFF. In nucleotides, the CDR3 is TGCGCCAGCAGCTGGACCGGGACATCGAACACTGAAGCTTTCTTT.

The chain couples TRBV6-2 or TRBV6-3 to TRBJ2-2; D unclear. V lost 6 bases to trimming and J lost 4 bases, with 12 bases between them. This CDR3 comprises 14 residues. Germline V gene data show CDR1 as MNHEY and CDR2 as SVGEGT. CDR3 protein: CASSNPRPTGELFF. DNA of the CDR3: TGTGCCAGCAGCAATCCCAGGCCCACCGGGGAGCTGTTTTTT.

Only a few counts were recorded for this clone. In nucleotides, the CDR3 is TGCGCCAGCAGTGAAGAGCGACTAGAAGATACGCAGTATTTT. It encodes CASSEERLEDTQYF. The V call is TRBV10-1, the J call TRBJ2-3; perhaps TRBD2 as D (6 bases). Germline-derived CDR1 and CDR2 are WNHNN and SYGVQD (reference sequence). The CDR3 has 14 residues. Deletions cut 3 bases from V and 5 bases from J, with 12 bases between.

The sample holds one count of this clone. In the same sample, other DNA sequences code for this CDR3. The gene calls are TRBV5-1 and TRBJ2-3; TRBD2 agrees at 10 bases. J was trimmed by 6 bases and V by 2 bases; bases with no gene match: 3. The CDR3 is 14 amino acids. Germline V gene sequence: CDR1 SGHRS, CDR2 YFSETQ. The CDR3 sequence: CASSLASGSDTQYF. As DNA, the CDR3 is TGCGCCAGCAGCTTAGCTAGCGGGAGTGATACGCAGTATTTT.

The chain links TRBV24-1 to TRBJ1-1; D possibly corresponds to TRBD1 (5 bases). Trimming cost V 4 bases and J 1 base, with 6 bases left between them. CDR3 length: 13 residues. Germline CDR1 KGHDR, CDR2 SFDVKD. The CDR3 DNA follows: TGTGCCACCAGTGACGGGGGGAACACTGAAGCTTTCTTT. Its translation is CATSDGGNTEAFF.

CDR3 in amino acids: CASSHQRAETQYF. DNA of the CDR3: TGTGCCAGCAGCCACCAGCGGGCAGAGACCCAGTACTTC. The rearrangement uses TRBV3-1 (or the pseudogene TRBV3-2) and TRBJ2-5; maybe TRBD2 (6 bases). The V gene lost 3 bases and the J gene lost 4 bases, with 9 bases spanning the gap. CDR1 is LGHDT, CDR2 YNNKEL, per germline (reference sequence). This CDR3 is built from 13 residues.

J is TRBJ1-3 and V is TRBV28; tentatively, D is TRBD1 (5 bases). There are 15 residues in the CDR3. Trimming stripped 8 bases from V and 0 bases from J, with 14 bases between. Germline V gene data show CDR1 as MDHEN and CDR2 as SYDVKM. The CDR3 DNA follows: TGTGCCAGCTTTTCAGGGCTGAGCTCTGGAAACACCATATATTTT. Protein: CASFSGLSSGNTIYF. Variable domain in full (rest from reference TRBV28 and TRBJ1-3): DVKVTQSSRYLVKRTGEKVFLECVQDMDHENMFWYRQDPGLGLRLIYFSYDVKMKEKGDIPEGYSVSREKKERFSLILESASTNQTSMYLCASFSGLSSGNTIYFGEGSWLTVV.

This clone came up once. The V call is TRBV5-1, the J call TRBJ1-2; a possible D gene is TRBD1 (6 bases). V was shortened by 4 bases and J by 5 bases, with 12 bases between the two germline ends. The CDR3 is 13 residues long. Germline values: CDR1 SGHRS, CDR2 YFSETQ. As DNA, the CDR3 is TGCGCCAGCAGCACGACAGGACGGTATGGCTACACCTTC. Its protein is CASSTTGRYGYTF.